This passage covers 21 T cell receptor beta chains from one sample sequenced in a study of breast tumors, draining lymph nodes, adjacent tissues. The lymph nodes were axillary draining lymph nodes from breast cancer patients. TCRdb reanalysed the multiplex PCR reads using MiXCR and keeps one entry per CDR3 protein. The data show about 130,000 distinct CDR3 sequences, about 20% seen once. The source material was axillary lymph node tissue. Receptors originate from a female donor with breast cancer. Some clones in this sample may be carry-over from other donors' samples.

This clonotype was recorded many times. DNA of the CDR3: TGTGCCAGCAGCGTCACCCCTGCAGATTTCAACACCGGGGAGCTGTTTTTT. This encodes CASSVTPADFNTGELFF. The gene calls are TRBV9 and TRBJ2-2, with D unresolved. Germline V CDR1 and CDR2: SGDLS, YYNGEE. This CDR3 region has 17 residues. V gave up 2 bases and J gave up 2 bases, with 16 bases separating them.

With respect to this clonotype: With a much larger clone just one base away, this may be a read error. The chain combines TRBV7-6 with TRBJ2-2, with TRBD2 matching over 8 bases. CDR1 is SGHVS, CDR2 FNYEAQ, per germline. This CDR3 comprises 15 residues. The CDR3 sequence: CASSLRAGVIGVLFF. DNA of the CDR3: TGTGCCAGCAGCCTAAGAGCGGGAGTGATCGGGGTGCTGTTTTTT.

About this clonotype: This may come from a read error, since a much larger clone is one base off. CDR3: CASWRGQETQCF. Written as DNA, the CDR3 is TGTGCCAGCTGGCGGGGCCAAGAGACCCAGTGCTTC. The chain combines TRBV2 with TRBJ2-5; maybe TRBD2 (6 bases). This CDR3 is built from 12 residues. The germline CDR1 and CDR2 sequences are SNHLY and FYNNEI.

About this clonotype: Mismatch with germline at one junction end may stem from a read error. The rearrangement uses TRBV6-1 and TRBJ2-3; D possibly uses TRBD1 or TRBD2 (5 bases each). The CDR3 consists of 14 residues. Per the germline V gene, CDR1 is MNHNS and CDR2 is SASEGT. For the CDR3, the DNA is TGTGCCAGCAGTGAAGCGGGACCGCCAAATACGCAGGATTTC. Its protein is CASSEAGPPNTQDF.

A single count supports this clonotype. This sequence joins TRBV6-2 or TRBV6-3 and TRBJ2-2, with TRBD2 matching 16 bases. The germline V gene has CDR1 MNHEY and CDR2 SVGEGT. The CDR3 loop spans 16 amino acids. The V segment lost 6 bases and the J segment 9 bases; nucleotides outside the gene matches: 7. CDR3 DNA: TGTGCCAGCAGGCCGGGACTAGCGGGAGGGCCCAGGGAGCTGTTTTTT. Protein product: CASRPGLAGGPRELFF.

The chain combines TRBV28 with TRBJ2-1; TRBD2 aligns across 11 bases. Unmatched junction bases numbered 5, after V lost 3 bases and J lost 7 bases. CDR1 is MDHEN and CDR2 is SYDVKM in the germline V gene. The CDR3 has 15 residues. CDR3 nucleotide sequence: TGTGCCAGCAGTTTCCTAGCGGGAGGCGGAAATGAGCAGTTCTTC. It specifies CASSFLAGGGNEQFF.

This clonotype was recorded many times. The chain combines TRBV3-1 with TRBJ2-3, with D unclear. Trimming removed 0 bases at V and 5 bases at J, with 9 bases between. The CDR3 extends over 14 amino acids. Germline CDR1 LGHDT, CDR2 YNNKEL (reference sequence). CDR3 in amino acids: CASSQDLVVDTQYF. The CDR3 DNA reads as TGTGCCAGCAGCCAAGACTTGGTCGTAGATACGCAGTATTTT.

This clonotype showed up many times. V gene TRBV29-1 combines with J gene TRBJ2-3, with D maybe TRBD2 (6 bases). V was trimmed by 1 base and J by 1 base, leaving 27 bases between them. Germline assignment: CDR1 SQVTM and CDR2 ANQGSEA. The CDR3 covers 20 residues. CDR3 coding DNA: TGCAGCGTTGAAGGGGCCGTGGGGACTCTGAGCCCCTATGGCACAGATACGCAGTATTTT. Its translation is CSVEGAVGTLSPYGTDTQYF.

This clonotype has a count of ten or more. This rearrangement joins TRBV5-4 to TRBJ1-6; no reliable D call. Germline V gene lookup returns CDR1 SGHNT and CDR2 YYREEE (reference sequence). V lost 0 bases to trimming and J lost 0 bases, with 7 bases between them. The CDR3 is made up of 16 amino acids. The CDR3 loop reads CASSLDASSYNSPLHF. For the CDR3, the DNA is TGTGCCAGCAGCTTGGACGCGAGCTCCTATAATTCACCCCTCCACTTT. Combining the CDR3 with reference TRBV5-4 and TRBJ1-6 gives the whole variable domain ETGVTQSPTHLIKTRGQQVTLRCSSQSGHNTVSWYQQALGQGPQFIFQYYREEENGRGNFPPRFSGLQFPNYSSELNVNALELDDSALYLCASSLDASSYNSPLHFGNGTRLTVT.

The sample holds many counts of this clonotype. The rearrangement joins TRBV7-2 to TRBJ2-5, with unresolved D. The CDR3 runs to 14 residues. The germline gives CDR1 SGHTA, CDR2 FQGNSA. Trimming shortened V by 5 bases and J by 5 bases, and 15 bases separated the two germline ends. CDR3 protein: CASSPVSGGETQYF. The CDR3, as DNA: TGTGCCAGCAGCCCTGTGTCGGGTGGGGAGACCCAGTACTTC.

A few counts support this clonotype. The chain uses TRBV28 and TRBJ2-1; D is unresolved. The V end lost 2 bases, the J end lost 3 bases, and 14 bases lay between the germline ends. The CDR3 is made up of 16 amino acids. The germline CDR1 and CDR2 sequences are MDHEN and SYDVKM. This chain's CDR3 is CASSLALALDYNEQFF. The CDR3 DNA is TGTGCCAGCAGTTTAGCGTTGGCTCTAGACTACAATGAGCAGTTCTTC.

This clonotype was counted at least ten times. The CDR3 DNA reads TGTGCCAGCAGTGGGGGGGCTAGCGGGAGGTTCAACGAGCAGTACTTC. Translation gives CASSGGASGRFNEQYF. The rearrangement uses TRBV2 and TRBJ2-7; 11 nucleotides line up with TRBD2. The CDR3 covers 16 residues. J lost 5 bases, V lost 4 bases, and 10 bases had no gene match. CDR1 is SNHLY, CDR2 FYNNEI, per germline.

To note about this clonotype: It may be a read error: a sequence one base away is much more abundant. The genes are TRBV15 and TRBJ2-6; D assignment may be TRBD1 or TRBD2 (5 bases each). Germline CDR1 is LNHNV and CDR2 is YYDKDF (reference sequence). V was pared by 0 bases and J by 2 bases, with 11 bases between. The CDR3 is made up of 17 amino acids. The CDR3 sequence: CATSRDRWGTGANVLTF. The CDR3 DNA is TGTGCCACCAGCAGAGATCGATGGGGGACTGGGGCCAACGTCCTGACTTTC.

As concerns this clonotype: Possible read error: a much larger clone is one base away. The chain has TRBV6-1 and TRBJ2-7; no firm D call. V shed 10 bases and J shed 2 bases, with 15 bases lying between them. This CDR3 is 13 amino acids long. Per germline, CDR1 MNHNS and CDR2 SASEGT. The CDR3 bases are TGTGCCACCATGACTGAAAGCGCCTACGAGCAGTACTTC. Protein product: CATMTESAYEQYF.

This clonotype appeared many times. The V call is TRBV6-6, the J call TRBJ2-1; 8 bases map to TRBD1. The CDR3 is 15 amino acids. V shed 2 bases and J 6 bases; nucleotides not matched to a gene: 6. Germline CDR1 is MNHNY and CDR2 is SVGAGI (reference sequence). The CDR3 reads CASSYGRGRVNEQFF. The CDR3 DNA is TGTGCCAGCAGTTACGGCAGGGGGCGCGTCAATGAGCAGTTCTTC.

This clonotype was counted ten times or more. The CDR3 reads CASSLGGPEQYF. DNA for the CDR3: TGTGCCAGCAGCTTAGGGGGGCCTGAGCAGTACTTC. The chain combines TRBV11-3 with TRBJ2-7, with D maybe TRBD1 (6 bases). Trimming took 1 base from V and 7 from J, leaving 8 bases between them. From germline, CDR1 is SGHNT and CDR2 YENEEA. The CDR3 is 12 amino acids.

This clonotype was seen many times. V gene TRBV4-3 combines with J gene TRBJ2-2; 10 bases are a match to TRBD1. CDR1 is LGHNA and CDR2 is YSLEER in the germline V gene. Trimming removed 4 bases from V and 4 bases from J; junction bases left unmatched: 9. This CDR3 spans 17 amino acids. For the CDR3, the DNA is TGCGCCAGCAGCCCGGGACAGGGGTACCCTTCCACCGGGGAGCTGTTTTTT. Amino acid sequence: CASSPGQGYPSTGELFF.

This clonotype was seen ten or more times. The genes are TRBV9 and TRBJ2-7; 8 bases align to TRBD2. CDR3 length: 13 amino acids. V was clipped by 2 bases and J by 3 bases; unmatched bases: 1. The germline V gene has CDR1 SGDLS and CDR2 YYNGEE. Written as DNA, the CDR3 is TGTGCCAGCAGCGTTACTAGCGGCTACGAGCAGTACTTC. It yields the protein CASSVTSGYEQYF.

This clonotype has at least ten counts. The CDR3 loop is CASSLVFSGIINEQFF. For the CDR3, the DNA is TGCGCCAGCAGCTTGGTTTTTAGCGGGATCATCAATGAGCAGTTCTTC. This chain uses TRBV5-1 with TRBJ2-1; 8 bases agree with TRBD2. This CDR3 comprises 16 residues. Germline values: CDR1 SGHRS, CDR2 YFSETQ. V dropped 0 bases and J dropped 6; count of bases not matched to a gene: 8.

This clonotype was observed at least ten times. The V gene is TRBV20-1, the J gene TRBJ2-3; TRBD1 agrees at 8 bases. The CDR3 contains 13 residues. The junction had 5 bases not matched to a gene; V was cut back by 5 bases and J by 4 bases. Per the germline V gene, CDR1 is DFQATT and CDR2 is SNEGSKA (reference sequence). The CDR3 DNA follows: TGCAGTGCTGGACAGGGAAAATCAGATACGCAGTATTTT. Protein product: CSAGQGKSDTQYF.

This clonotype was counted ten times or more. The gene calls are TRBV7-2 and TRBJ1-2; the match to TRBD1 covers 10 bases. The J segment lost 2 bases and the V segment lost 2 bases, leaving 5 bases of the junction unmatched. Germline-derived CDR1 and CDR2 are SGHTA and FQGNSA. This CDR3 comprises 16 residues. The CDR3, as DNA: TGTGCCAGCAGCTTACTCCCGACAGGGGGCAACTATGGCTACACCTTC. Its translation is CASSLLPTGGNYGYTF.